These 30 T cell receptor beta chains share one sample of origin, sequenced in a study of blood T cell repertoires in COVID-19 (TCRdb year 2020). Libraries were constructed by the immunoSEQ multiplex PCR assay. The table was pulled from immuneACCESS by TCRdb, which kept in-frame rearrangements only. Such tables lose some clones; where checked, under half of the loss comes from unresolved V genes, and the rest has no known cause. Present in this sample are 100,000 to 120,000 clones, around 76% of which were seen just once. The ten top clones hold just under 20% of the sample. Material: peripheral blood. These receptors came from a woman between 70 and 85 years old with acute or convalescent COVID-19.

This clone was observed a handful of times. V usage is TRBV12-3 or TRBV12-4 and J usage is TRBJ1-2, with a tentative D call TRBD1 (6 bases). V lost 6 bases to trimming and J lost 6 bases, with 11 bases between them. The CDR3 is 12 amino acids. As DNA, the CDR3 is TGTGCCAGCAGGCGACGACAGGATGGCTACACCTTC. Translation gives CASRRRQDGYTF.

The CDR3 loop reads CASSLAEGALGYTF. DNA for the CDR3: TGTGCCAGCAGCTTAGCAGAGGGGGCGCTCGGCTACACCTTC. The rearrangement joins TRBV7-2 to TRBJ1-2, with 7 bases matching TRBD1. The CDR3 runs 14 residues. The junction had 6 bases not matched to a gene; V was cut back by 0 bases and J by 8 bases. Germline loops: CDR1 SGHTA, CDR2 FQGNSA.

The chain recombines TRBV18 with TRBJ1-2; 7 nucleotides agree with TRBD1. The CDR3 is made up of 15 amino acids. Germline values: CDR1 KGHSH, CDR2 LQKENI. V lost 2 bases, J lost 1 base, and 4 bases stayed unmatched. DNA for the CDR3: TGTGCCAGCTCACCAGGACAGGTCTTTAACTATGGCTACACCTTC. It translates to CASSPGQVFNYGYTF.

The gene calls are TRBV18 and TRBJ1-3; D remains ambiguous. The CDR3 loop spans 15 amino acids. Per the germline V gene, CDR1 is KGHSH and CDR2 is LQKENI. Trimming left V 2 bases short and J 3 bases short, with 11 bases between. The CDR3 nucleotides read TGTGCCAGCTCACCAACGGGTATCTTTGGAAACACCATATATTTT. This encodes CASSPTGIFGNTIYF.

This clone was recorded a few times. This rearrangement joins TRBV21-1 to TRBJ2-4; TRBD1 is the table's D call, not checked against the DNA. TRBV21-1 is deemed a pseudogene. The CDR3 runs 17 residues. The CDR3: CASSRLGTGGSKNIQYF. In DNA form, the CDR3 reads TGTGCCAGCAGCAGATTAGGGACAGGGGGGTCCAAAAACATTCAGTACTTC.

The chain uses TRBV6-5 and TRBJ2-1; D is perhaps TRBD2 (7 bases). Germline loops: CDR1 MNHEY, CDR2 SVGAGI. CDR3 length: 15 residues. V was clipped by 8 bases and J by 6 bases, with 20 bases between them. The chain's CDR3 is CASSYGGPEGNEQFF. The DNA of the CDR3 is TGTGCCAGCTCATACGGGGGGCCCGAAGGCAATGAGCAGTTCTTC.

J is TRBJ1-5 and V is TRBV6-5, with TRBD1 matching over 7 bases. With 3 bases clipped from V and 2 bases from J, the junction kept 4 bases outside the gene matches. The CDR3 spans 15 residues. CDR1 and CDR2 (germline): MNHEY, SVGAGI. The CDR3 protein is CASSYDRAGNQPQHF. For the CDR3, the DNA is TGTGCCAGCAGTTATGACAGGGCTGGCAATCAGCCCCAGCATTTT.

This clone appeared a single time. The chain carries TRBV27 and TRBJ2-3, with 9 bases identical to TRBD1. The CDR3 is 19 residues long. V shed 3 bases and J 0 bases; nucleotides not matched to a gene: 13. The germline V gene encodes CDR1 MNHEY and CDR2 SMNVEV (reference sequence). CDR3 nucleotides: TGTGCCAGCAGTTTCCGTGTATCGGCGGGACAGGGTAGCACAGATACGCAGTATTTT. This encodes CASSFRVSAGQGSTDTQYF.

CDR3 in amino acids: CASSEGLEQPQHF. The CDR3 DNA is TGTGCCAGCAGTGAGGGCCTCGAACAGCCCCAGCATTTT. V gene TRBV6-1 combines with J gene TRBJ1-5; D call uncertain. V lost 3 bases and J 7 bases, leaving 10 bases between the germline ends. Germline values: CDR1 MNHNS, CDR2 SASEGT. The CDR3 runs 13 residues.

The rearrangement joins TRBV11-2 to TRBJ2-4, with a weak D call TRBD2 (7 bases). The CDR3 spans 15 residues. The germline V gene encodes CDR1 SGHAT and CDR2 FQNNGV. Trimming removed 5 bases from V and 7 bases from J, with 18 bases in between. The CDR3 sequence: CASSVRGGPGNIQYF. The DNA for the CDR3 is TGTGCCAGCAGCGTAAGGGGGGGGCCAGGGAACATTCAGTACTTC.

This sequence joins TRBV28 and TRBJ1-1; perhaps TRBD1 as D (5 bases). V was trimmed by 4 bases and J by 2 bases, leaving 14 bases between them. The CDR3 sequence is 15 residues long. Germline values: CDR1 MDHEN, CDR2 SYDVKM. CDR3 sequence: CASSSHHRLNTEAFF. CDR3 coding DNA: TGTGCCAGCAGTTCCCACCACAGGCTAAACACTGAAGCTTTCTTT. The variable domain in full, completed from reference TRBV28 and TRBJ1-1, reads DVKVTQSSRYLVKRTGEKVFLECVQDMDHENMFWYRQDPGLGLRLIYFSYDVKMKEKGDIPEGYSVSREKKERFSLILESASTNQTSMYLCASSSHHRLNTEAFFGQGTRLTVV.

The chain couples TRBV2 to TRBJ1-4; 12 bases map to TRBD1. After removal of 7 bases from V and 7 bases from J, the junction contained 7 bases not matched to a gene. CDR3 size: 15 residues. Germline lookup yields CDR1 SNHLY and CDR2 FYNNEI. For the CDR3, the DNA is TGTGCCAGCAACCCGGGACAGGGGGCATCTGAAAAACTGTTTTTT. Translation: CASNPGQGASEKLFF.

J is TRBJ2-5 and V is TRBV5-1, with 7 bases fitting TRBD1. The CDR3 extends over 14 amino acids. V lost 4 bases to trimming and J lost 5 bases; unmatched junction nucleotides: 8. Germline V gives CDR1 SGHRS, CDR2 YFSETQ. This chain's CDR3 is CASSVEGAGETQYF. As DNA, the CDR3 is TGCGCCAGCAGCGTCGAGGGGGCCGGGGAGACCCAGTACTTC.

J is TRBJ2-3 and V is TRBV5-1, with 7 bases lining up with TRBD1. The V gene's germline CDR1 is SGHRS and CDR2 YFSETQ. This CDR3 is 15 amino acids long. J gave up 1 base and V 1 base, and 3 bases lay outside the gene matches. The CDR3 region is CASSLRTGGTDTQYF. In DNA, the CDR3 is TGCGCCAGCAGCTTGAGGACAGGCGGCACAGATACGCAGTATTTT.

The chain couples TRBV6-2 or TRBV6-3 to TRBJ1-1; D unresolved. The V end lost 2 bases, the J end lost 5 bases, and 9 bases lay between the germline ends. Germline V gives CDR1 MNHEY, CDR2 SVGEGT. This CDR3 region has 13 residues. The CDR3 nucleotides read TGTGCCAGCAGTTACGTCGCGGGGACTGAAGCTTTCTTT. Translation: CASSYVAGTEAFF.

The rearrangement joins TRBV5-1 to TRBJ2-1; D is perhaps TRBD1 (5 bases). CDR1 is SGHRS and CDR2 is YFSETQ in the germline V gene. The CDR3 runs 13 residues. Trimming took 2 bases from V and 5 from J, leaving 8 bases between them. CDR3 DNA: TGCGCCAGCAGCTTAGGGGATAACAATGAGCAGTTCTTC. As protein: CASSLGDNNEQFF.

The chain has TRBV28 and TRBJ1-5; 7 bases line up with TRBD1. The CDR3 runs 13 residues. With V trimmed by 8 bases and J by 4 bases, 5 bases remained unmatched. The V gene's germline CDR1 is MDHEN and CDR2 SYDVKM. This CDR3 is CASHRDRNQPQHF. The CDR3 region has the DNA TGTGCCAGCCACCGGGACAGAAATCAGCCCCAGCATTTT.

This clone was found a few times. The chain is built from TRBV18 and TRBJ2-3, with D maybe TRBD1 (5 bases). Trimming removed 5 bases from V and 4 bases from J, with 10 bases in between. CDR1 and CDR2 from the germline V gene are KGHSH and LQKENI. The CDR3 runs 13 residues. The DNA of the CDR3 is TGTGCCAGCTCAAGGGGTAGGGCAGATACGCAGTATTTT. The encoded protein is CASSRGRADTQYF.

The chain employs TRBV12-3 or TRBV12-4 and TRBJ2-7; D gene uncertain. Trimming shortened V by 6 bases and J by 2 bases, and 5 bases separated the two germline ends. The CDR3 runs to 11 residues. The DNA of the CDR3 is TGTGCCAGCAGCCTTCCCTACGAGCAGTACTTC. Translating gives CASSLPYEQYF.

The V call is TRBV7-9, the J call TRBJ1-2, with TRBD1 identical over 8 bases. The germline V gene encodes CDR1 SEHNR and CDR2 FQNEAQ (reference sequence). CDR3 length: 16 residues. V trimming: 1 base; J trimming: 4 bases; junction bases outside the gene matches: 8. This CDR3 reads CASSLGRDRSSYGYTF. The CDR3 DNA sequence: TGTGCCAGCAGCTTAGGCCGGGACAGGTCTAGCTATGGCTACACCTTC.

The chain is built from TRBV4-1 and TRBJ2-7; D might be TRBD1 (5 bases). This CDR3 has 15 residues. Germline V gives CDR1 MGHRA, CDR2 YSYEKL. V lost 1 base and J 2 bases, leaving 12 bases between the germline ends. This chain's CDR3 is CASSQGEGETYEQYF. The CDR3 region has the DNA TGCGCCAGCAGCCAAGGCGAAGGGGAAACCTACGAGCAGTACTTC.

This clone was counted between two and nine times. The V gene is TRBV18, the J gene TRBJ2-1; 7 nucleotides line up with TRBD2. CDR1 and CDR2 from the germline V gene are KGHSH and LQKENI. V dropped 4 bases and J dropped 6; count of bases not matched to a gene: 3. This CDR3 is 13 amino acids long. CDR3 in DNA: TGTGCCAGCTCACACGGGGGGAGCAATGAGCAGTTCTTC. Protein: CASSHGGSNEQFF. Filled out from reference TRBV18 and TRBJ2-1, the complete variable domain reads NAGVMQNPRHLVRRRGQEARLRCSPMKGHSHVYWYRQLPEEGLKFMVYLQKENIIDESGMPKERFSAEFPKEGPSILRIQQVVRGDSAAYFCASSHGGSNEQFFGPGTRLTVL.

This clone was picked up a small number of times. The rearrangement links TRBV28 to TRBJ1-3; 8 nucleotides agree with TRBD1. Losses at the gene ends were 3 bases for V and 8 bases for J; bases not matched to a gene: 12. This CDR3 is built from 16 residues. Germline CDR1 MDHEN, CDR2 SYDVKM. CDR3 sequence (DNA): TGTGCCAGCAGTTTCCCCCGGACAGGGAGTGCTGACACCATATATTTT. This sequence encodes CASSFPRTGSADTIYF.

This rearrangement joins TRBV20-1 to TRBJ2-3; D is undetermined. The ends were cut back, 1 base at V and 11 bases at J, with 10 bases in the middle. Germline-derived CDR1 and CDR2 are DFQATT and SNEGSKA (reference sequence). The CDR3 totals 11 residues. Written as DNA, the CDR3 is TGCAGTGCTAGAGTGGGCTACCTGCAGTATTTT. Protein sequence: CSARVGYLQYF.

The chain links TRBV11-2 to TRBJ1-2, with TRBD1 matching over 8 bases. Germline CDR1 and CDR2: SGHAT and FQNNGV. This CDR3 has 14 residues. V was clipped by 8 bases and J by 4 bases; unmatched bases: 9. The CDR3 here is CASRESGQVYGYTF. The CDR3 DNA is TGTGCCAGCCGAGAGTCGGGACAGGTCTATGGCTACACCTTC.

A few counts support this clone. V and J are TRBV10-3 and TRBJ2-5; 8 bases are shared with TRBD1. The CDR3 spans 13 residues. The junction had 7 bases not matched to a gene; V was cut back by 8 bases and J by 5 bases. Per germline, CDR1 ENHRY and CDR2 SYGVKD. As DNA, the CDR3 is TGTGCCATCGCCGGACAGGGCGGTGAGACCCAGTACTTC. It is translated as CAIAGQGGETQYF.

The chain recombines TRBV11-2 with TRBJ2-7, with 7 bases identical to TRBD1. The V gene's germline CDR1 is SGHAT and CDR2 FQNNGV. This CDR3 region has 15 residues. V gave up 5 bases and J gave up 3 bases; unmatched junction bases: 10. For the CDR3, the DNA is TGTGCCAGCAGCCCAGGGGGTGGTTTTCGCTACGAGCAGTACTTC. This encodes CASSPGGGFRYEQYF.

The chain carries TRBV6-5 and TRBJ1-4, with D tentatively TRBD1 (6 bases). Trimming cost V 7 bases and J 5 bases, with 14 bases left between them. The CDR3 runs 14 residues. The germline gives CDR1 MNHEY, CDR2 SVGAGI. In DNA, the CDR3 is TGTGCCAGCATCGGGGGAGGGGGGAATGAAAAACTGTTTTTT. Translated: CASIGGGGNEKLFF.

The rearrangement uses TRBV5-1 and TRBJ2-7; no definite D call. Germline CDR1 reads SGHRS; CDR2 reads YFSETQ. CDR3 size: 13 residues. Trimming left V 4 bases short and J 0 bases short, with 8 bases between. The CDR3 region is CASSPYLSYEQYF. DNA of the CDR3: TGCGCCAGCAGCCCCTACCTCTCCTACGAGCAGTACTTC.

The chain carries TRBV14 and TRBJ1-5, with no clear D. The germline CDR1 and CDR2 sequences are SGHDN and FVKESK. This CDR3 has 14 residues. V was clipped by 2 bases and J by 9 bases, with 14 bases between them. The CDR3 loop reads CASSQSGVHRPQHF. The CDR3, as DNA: TGTGCCAGCAGCCAATCCGGGGTTCATCGGCCCCAGCATTTT.